This TCR beta chain appears in the sequencing data of a study of blood T cell repertoires in COVID-19. Overall study: From T cells, B-cell-depleted T cells, or PBMCs came the material, which was cDNA or gDNA.

V gave up 3 bases and J gave up 8 bases, with 17 bases separating them. Germline loops: CDR1 MGHRA, CDR2 YSYEKL. CDR3 size: 15 residues. Original processing methods: Using reference gene primer amplification, nucleated cell counts were estimated. Here immunoSEQ multiplex PCR was the method, and the copy in TCRdb shows in-frame clones only, minus some. V, J and clone size derive from that table, while D and trimming were established from the DNA sequence. The sample yields about 210,000 clones, 65% to 90% seen once. The source is a man aged 40-50 years who had recovered from COVID-19. J is TRBJ1-3 and V is TRBV4-1; weak D call: TRBD1 (6 bases). Sequencing used peripheral blood. The CDR3 DNA reads TGCGCCAGCAGCCAGTCACAGGGTCAGGATGACACCATATATTTT. Its protein is CASSQSQGQDDTIYF.